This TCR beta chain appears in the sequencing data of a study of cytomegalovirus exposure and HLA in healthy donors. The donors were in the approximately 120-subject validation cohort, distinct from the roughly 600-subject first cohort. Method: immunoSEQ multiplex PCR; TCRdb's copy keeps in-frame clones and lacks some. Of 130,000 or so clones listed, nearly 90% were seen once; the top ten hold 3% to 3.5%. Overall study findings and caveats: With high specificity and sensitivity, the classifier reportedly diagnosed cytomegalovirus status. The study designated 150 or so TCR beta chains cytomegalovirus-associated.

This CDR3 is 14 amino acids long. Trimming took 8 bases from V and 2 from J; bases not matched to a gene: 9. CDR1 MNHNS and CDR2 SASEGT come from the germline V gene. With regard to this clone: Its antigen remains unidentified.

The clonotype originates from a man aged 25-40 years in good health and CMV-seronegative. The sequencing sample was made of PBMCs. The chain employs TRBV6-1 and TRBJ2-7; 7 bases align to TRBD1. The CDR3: CASVGRTGTYEQYF. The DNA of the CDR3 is TGTGCCAGCGTCGGACGGACAGGAACCTACGAGCAGTACTTC.